This T cell receptor (beta chain) was retrieved from a study of CD8 T cells in ankylosing spondylitis. Study-wide points: Blood from ankylosing spondylitis patients appeared to carry a characteristic roughly eight-variant TCR beta motif. Those disease-linked clones were CD8+; they were also relatively rare in peripheral blood. There was reportedly significant enrichment of clones that were disease-linked in matched ankylosing spondylitis synovial fluid.

A quantitative 5'-RACE method, one with molecular barcodes, was used to make TCR beta libraries. TCRdb passed the 5' RACE reads through MiXCR, listing each CDR3 protein once. Among roughly 440,000 distinct CDR3 sequences listed, over 15% were seen once. This clonotype was recorded a few times. Antigen unknown. Sequenced: blood, either unsorted or a sorted T cell fraction (not recorded which). The sequence was collected from a male donor with ankylosing spondylitis.

The CDR3 spells CSARTSGRANEQYF. The CDR3 nucleotides read TGCAGTGCTAGAACTAGCGGGAGGGCCAACGAGCAGTACTTC. V and J are TRBV20-1 and TRBJ2-7, with TRBD2 matching 13 bases. The CDR3 contains 14 residues. The junction had 3 bases not matched to a gene; V was cut back by 2 bases and J by 5 bases. CDR1 is DFQATT, CDR2 SNEGSKA, per germline (reference sequence).